The 27 T cell receptor beta chains presented below share a single source sample, sequenced in a study of response to subunit inactivated influenza vaccine (dated 2018 in TCRdb). Library preparation was by RT-PCR. Sequencing took place on an Illumina HiSeq 2500. The public reads were quality trimmed at Q25 with fastp and then assembled into clones with MiXCR by TCRdb, keeping productive beta chains. One record per CDR3 amino acid sequence lists the most common genes and DNA. The sample table shows 650,000 to 800,000 distinct CDR3 sequences, and approximately 17% are seen once. The ten biggest clones cover about a tenth of the sample. The specimen was PBMCs from blood, collected 4 to 6 days after vaccination. These receptors were collected from a man in his forties or fifties who received an inactivated influenza vaccine. Donor details come from another sample of the same person, matched by shared clones.

This clonotype was detected only a few times. The chain links TRBV6-2 or TRBV6-3 to TRBJ2-1; D might be TRBD2 (5 bases). The CDR3 spans 13 residues. Germline-derived CDR1 and CDR2 are MNHEY and SVGEGT. Trimming left V 7 bases short and J 4 bases short, with 11 bases between. Written as DNA, the CDR3 is TGTGCCAGCAACGAGGGAACTTACAATGAGCAGTTCTTC. Residues: CASNEGTYNEQFF.

The chain has TRBV9 and TRBJ2-1; D may match TRBD1 or TRBD2 (6 bases each). V was trimmed by 4 bases and J by 2 bases, leaving 19 bases between them. The CDR3 is made up of 17 amino acids. Looked up from germline, CDR1 is SGDLS and CDR2 is YYNGEE. The CDR3 bases are TGTGCCAGCAGCCTTGTACGGGGGCCCCTGCCCTACAATGAGCAGTTCTTC. As protein: CASSLVRGPLPYNEQFF.

This clonotype was counted only a few times. This chain uses TRBV7-2 with TRBJ2-7, with D possibly being TRBD1 or TRBD2 (5 bases each). The CDR3 loop spans 16 amino acids. V was pared by 1 base and J by 1 base, with 14 bases between. Germline V gene sequence: CDR1 SGHTA, CDR2 FQGNSA. Here the CDR3 reads CASSLDEGSGSYEQYF. The DNA for the CDR3 is TGTGCCAGCAGCTTAGACGAGGGGTCCGGATCCTACGAGCAGTACTTC. Drawing the rest from reference TRBV7-2 and TRBJ2-7, the complete variable domain is GAGVSQSPSNKVTEKGKDVELRCDPISGHTALYWYRQSLGQGLEFLIYFQGNSAPDKSGLPSDRFSAERTGGSVSTLTIQRTQQEDSAVYLCASSLDEGSGSYEQYFGPGTRLTVT.

There are a few counts of this clonotype. The chain links TRBV18 to TRBJ1-1, with D unresolved. The V end was cut by 2 bases, the J end by 6 bases, with 10 bases between. Germline assignment: CDR1 KGHSH and CDR2 LQKENI. The CDR3 length is 13 residues. The CDR3 sequence is CASSPAATSEAFF. In nucleotides, the CDR3 is TGTGCCAGCTCACCAGCCGCCACTTCTGAAGCTTTCTTT. The full variable domain, rest sourced from reference TRBV18 and TRBJ1-1, is NAGVMQNPRHLVRRRGQEARLRCSPMKGHSHVYWYRQLPEEGLKFMVYLQKENIIDESGMPKERFSAEFPKEGPSILRIQQVVRGDSAAYFCASSPAATSEAFFGQGTRLTVV.

This clonotype has just a few counts. This rearrangement joins TRBV4-3 to TRBJ1-1; TRBD1 aligns across 7 bases. This CDR3 contains 15 residues. Germline trimming cut 2 bases from V and 11 bases from J; bases unmatched to any gene: 14. Germline CDR1 reads LGHNA; CDR2 reads YSLEER. The CDR3 sequence: CASSQSQTGSVGAFF. The CDR3 nucleotides read TGCGCCAGCAGCCAATCTCAGACAGGGAGCGTGGGCGCTTTCTTT.

The chain links TRBV6-2 or TRBV6-3 to TRBJ2-3; D perhaps matches TRBD2 (5 bases). Germline V gene data show CDR1 as MNHEY and CDR2 as SVGEGT. CDR3 length: 16 amino acids. V lost 6 bases and J 2 bases, leaving 18 bases between the germline ends. CDR3 nucleotide sequence: TGTGCCAGCAGCTTCTACCTTTTAGCGAACACAGATACGCAGTATTTT. Translating it yields CASSFYLLANTDTQYF.

The chain uses TRBV12-3 or TRBV12-4 and TRBJ1-3; tentative D call: TRBD1 (5 bases). The V end lost 4 bases, the J end lost 0 bases, and 16 bases lay between the germline ends. The CDR3 spans 17 residues. CDR3 in DNA: TGTGCCAGCAGTTCCCACATACAGGCGCGCTCTGGAAACACCATATATTTT. This gives the protein CASSSHIQARSGNTIYF.

The chain joins TRBV6-5 to TRBJ2-3, with 9 bases that match TRBD2. The trim removed 4 bases at V and 11 bases at J, leaving 10 bases unmatched. Looked up from germline, CDR1 is MNHEY and CDR2 is SVGAGI. This CDR3 region has 14 residues. The CDR3 DNA sequence: TGTGCCAGCAGTTCCCCCTTGGCGGGGGGGATGCAGTATTTT. Its protein product is CASSSPLAGGMQYF.

In this sample, this clonotype turned up a few times. This sequence joins TRBV27 and TRBJ1-6; no definite D call. V lost 6 bases and J lost 9, with 21 bases in between. The germline gives CDR1 MNHEY, CDR2 SMNVEV (reference sequence). The CDR3 has 16 amino acids. This CDR3 is CASRSARTVKGSPLHF. The CDR3 DNA reads TGTGCCAGCAGGAGTGCCAGGACGGTGAAAGGTTCACCCCTCCACTTT.

This chain connects TRBV7-3 to TRBJ1-1, with D possibly TRBD1 on 5 matching bases. Trimming cost V 5 bases and J 6 bases, with 13 bases left between them. From germline, CDR1 is SGHTA and CDR2 FQGTGA. This CDR3 is built from 13 residues. In nucleotides, the CDR3 is TGTGCCAGCAGCAAAGGGGCTGGCGCTGAAGCTTTCTTT. Protein product: CASSKGAGAEAFF.

This clonotype was detected only a few times. V gene TRBV12-3 or TRBV12-4 combines with J gene TRBJ1-2; D remains ambiguous. Trimming left V 6 bases short and J 8 bases short, with 25 bases between. This CDR3 region has 16 residues. The CDR3 loop is CASSMTGPRRVRGYTF. The CDR3 coding sequence is TGTGCCAGCAGCATGACCGGACCGAGGCGCGTAAGAGGCTACACCTTC.

The chain joins TRBV6-2 or TRBV6-3 to TRBJ2-1, with 7 bases fitting TRBD2. The CDR3 consists of 13 residues. The germline V gene has CDR1 MNHEY and CDR2 SVGEGT. V shed 8 bases, J shed 8 bases, and the junction held 9 bases outside the gene matches. The CDR3 DNA is TGTGCCAGCGGACTAGAAGCGGTTCATGAGCAGTTCTTC. Translation gives CASGLEAVHEQFF.

The rearrangement joins TRBV12-3 or TRBV12-4 to TRBJ1-4, with 7 bases lining up with TRBD1. Trimming cost V 2 bases and J 7 bases; bases outside gene matches: 4. The CDR3 sequence is 14 residues long. CDR3 sequence (DNA): TGTGCCAGCAGTTTAAGGGGGCAGGGTGAAAAACTGTTTTTT. This sequence encodes CASSLRGQGEKLFF.

The chain is built from TRBV6-1 and TRBJ1-3, with 10 nucleotides matching TRBD1. V shed 6 bases, J shed 7 bases, and the junction held 6 bases outside the gene matches. The CDR3 runs to 14 residues. Germline CDR1 is MNHNS and CDR2 is SASEGT. The CDR3 DNA reads TGTGCCAGCAGGGACGACAGGGGGCACAACACCATATATTTT. Translation: CASRDDRGHNTIYF.

There are a few counts of this clonotype. The chain employs TRBV28 and TRBJ1-1, with D unresolved. Germline V gene data show CDR1 as MDHEN and CDR2 as SYDVKM. The CDR3 contains 13 residues. Trimming removed 3 bases at V and 4 bases at J, with 9 bases between. As DNA, the CDR3 is TGTGCCAGCAGTTTTGGGAGGAGCACTGAAGCTTTCTTT. Amino acid sequence: CASSFGRSTEAFF.

This clonotype has more than one count but fewer than ten. V usage is TRBV29-1 and J usage is TRBJ2-1, with 11 bases fitting TRBD2. The V gene end was trimmed by 4 bases and the J gene end by 7 bases; junction bases not matched to a gene: 9. CDR1 and CDR2 from the germline V gene are SQVTM and ANQGSEA. The length of the CDR3 is 15 residues. This CDR3 is CSVVGSGGGGNEQFF. The DNA of the CDR3 is TGCAGCGTTGTGGGTAGCGGGGGGGGTGGGAATGAGCAGTTCTTC.

V and J are TRBV25-1 and TRBJ2-7, with 9 positions matching TRBD1. Trimming at V came to 2 bases and at J to 4 bases, leaving 6 bases not matched to a gene. Germline V gene lookup returns CDR1 MGHDK and CDR2 SYGVNS. The CDR3 covers 15 residues. The CDR3 region is CASSEITGGGYEQYF. CDR3 sequence (DNA): TGTGCCAGCAGTGAAATAACAGGGGGCGGGTACGAGCAGTACTTC.

The CDR3 DNA reads TGTGCCAGCAGTACTAGGACAGGGGATCGGGACGAGCAGTACTTC. Amino acid sequence: CASSTRTGDRDEQYF. The rearrangement joins TRBV6-2 or TRBV6-3 to TRBJ2-7; TRBD1 matches 9 bases. Germline V CDR1 and CDR2: MNHEY, SVGEGT. The CDR3 contains 15 residues. The ends lost 5 bases at V and 5 bases at J; junction bases unmatched: 10.

This clonotype occurred a few times. The chain couples TRBV5-1 to TRBJ2-7, with D perhaps assigned TRBD1 or TRBD2 (5 bases each). V lost 9 bases and J 7 bases, leaving 17 bases between the germline ends. The CDR3 extends over 12 amino acids. Per germline, CDR1 SGHRS and CDR2 YFSETQ. This chain's CDR3 is CATGTTFEEQYF. In DNA form, the CDR3 reads TGCGCCACCGGGACCACCTTCGAAGAGCAGTACTTC.

J is TRBJ2-3 and V is TRBV18; 9 bases fit TRBD2. The CDR3 length is 15 residues. The V and J ends lost 4 bases and 4 bases, in that order; junction bases with no gene match: 6. The V gene's germline CDR1 is KGHSH and CDR2 LQKENI. The CDR3 region has the DNA TGTGCCAGCTCACTGGCGGGAGGGCCTTCAGATACGCAGTATTTT. As protein: CASSLAGGPSDTQYF.

This clonotype was picked up a small number of times. The chain is built from TRBV7-9 and TRBJ2-7; the D gene is possibly TRBD2 (6 bases). The CDR3 has 15 residues. The V and J ends lost 5 bases and 5 bases respectively, with 19 bases between them. Germline lookup yields CDR1 SEHNR and CDR2 FQNEAQ (reference sequence). CDR3 sequence reads: CASSRTTWGVDEQYF. DNA of the CDR3: TGTGCCAGCAGCAGGACTACGTGGGGGGTCGACGAGCAGTACTTC.

J is TRBJ2-5 and V is TRBV20-1; 7 nucleotides match TRBD1. V lost 2 bases, J lost 5 bases, and 5 bases stayed unmatched. CDR3 length: 13 amino acids. From germline, CDR1 is DFQATT and CDR2 SNEGSKA (reference sequence). CDR3 DNA sequence: TGCAGTGCTAGATCGACAGGGTTGGAGACCCAGTACTTC. It specifies CSARSTGLETQYF.

There are a few counts of this clonotype. This rearrangement joins TRBV5-5 to TRBJ2-2; D ambiguous. Germline-derived CDR1 and CDR2 are SGHKS and YYEKEE (reference sequence). V lost 5 bases and J 8 bases, leaving 13 bases between the germline ends. The CDR3 spans 13 residues. The CDR3 spells CASSSAVVGELFF. In nucleotides, the CDR3 is TGTGCCAGCAGTTCGGCGGTGGTAGGGGAGCTGTTTTTT.

This clonotype came up a few times. The rearrangement uses TRBV11-2 and TRBJ2-3; D uncertain. Germline-derived CDR1 and CDR2 are SGHAT and FQNNGV. The CDR3 is 12 amino acids. V lost 4 bases and J 10 bases, leaving 12 bases between the germline ends. CDR3 sequence: CASSSTEWAQYF. CDR3 coding DNA: TGTGCCAGCAGCTCGACGGAGTGGGCGCAGTATTTT.

This clonotype has a handful of counts. V and J are TRBV6-1 and TRBJ2-3; 7 bases agree with TRBD1. The CDR3 spans 14 residues. Germline CDR1 and CDR2: MNHNS and SASEGT. Trimming at V came to 6 bases and at J to 0 bases, leaving 3 bases not matched to a gene. The CDR3 DNA sequence: TGTGCCAGCAGGACAGGGCTAAGCACAGATACGCAGTATTTT. Translation: CASRTGLSTDTQYF.

This clonotype was observed a handful of times. V is TRBV6-1 and J is TRBJ1-4; possibly TRBD1 for D (6 bases). Germline CDR1 reads MNHNS; CDR2 reads SASEGT. The CDR3 consists of 14 residues. The V end lost 6 bases, the J end lost 15 bases, and 23 bases lay between the germline ends. CDR3 amino acids: CASSPTGPNSRVFF. DNA for the CDR3: TGTGCCAGCAGCCCGACAGGCCCTAATTCGAGGGTGTTTTTT.

This clonotype has only a few counts. The chain combines TRBV20-1 with TRBJ1-5, with D uncertain. V lost 7 bases and J 4 bases, leaving 17 bases between the germline ends. CDR1 and CDR2 (germline): DFQATT, SNEGSKA (reference sequence). This CDR3 is built from 14 residues. For the CDR3, the DNA is TGCAGTGGTCAGAAGTCGGGGAGAAATCAGCCCCAGCATTTT. Protein product: CSGQKSGRNQPQHF.